This section outlines one T cell receptor beta chain sequence together with its context. Its antigen target is currently unknown. No much larger clone exists at a distance of one base, and base qualities are not known. The treatment or condition label, as the study defines it: live attenuated yellow fever vaccine strain. At each blood-draw timepoint, two biological replicates of bulk PBMCs were obtained. A standard Ficoll-Paque protocol was used to isolate PBMCs from peripheral blood. TriZol was used to extract RNA from bulk PBMCs, CD4 and CD8 fractions, and dextramer-positive and dextramer-negative fractions. TCR cDNA was synthesized by 5'RACE template switching, which introduced a universal primer site and unique molecular identifiers. cDNA synthesis was primed from both the TCR alpha and TCR beta constant segments. Libraries were amplified in two PCR steps, with sample barcodes and sequencing adapters added in the second step. Libraries were sequenced on Illumina HiSeq 2500 (2x100 bp) or NovaSeq (2x150 bp). The original pipeline was this. Demultiplexing of reads and collapsing into UMI consensus sequences were performed with MIGEC, and V(D)J alignment was carried out with MiXCR. Vaccine-responding clonotypes were identified with edgeR using replicate PBMC samples, with FDR below 0.01 and a log2 fold change above 5 up to day 15 being required. Each bulk clonotype was labeled CD4 or CD8 based on which sequenced repertoire, CD4 or CD8, contained the clonotype at higher abundance. The public sequencing data were trimmed at Q25 with fastp and processed into clonotypes with MiXCR by TCRdb, which kept only in-frame beta chains. A single entry per CDR3 protein holds the most common genes and DNA from its merged rows. V and J calls and clone size were set by TCRdb, not the authors. This sample gives approximately 550,000 distinct CDR3 sequences in total; roughly a fifth of them show up just once. In total, the top ten clones hold 13% to 15% of the sample.

These data originate in a study of T cells after yellow fever vaccination (dated by TCRdb to about 2019). Describing the broader study: Libraries from fractions with low cell numbers were prepared with the SMART-Seq v4 Ultra Low Input RNA kit. Blood samples were taken at several timepoints before and after primary and secondary immunization, and bulk PBMC replicates and cell subsets were isolated. To track T-cell clones before and after primary and booster YFV17D yellow fever vaccination, bulk TCR alpha and beta repertoires were sequenced longitudinally. Two healthy male donors, one aged 18 to 30 and one aged 30 to 40 years, were included in the cohort. What the authors observed across the whole study: Most clones expanded after primary vaccination were re-detected after the booster (just under 97% of CD4 and around 88% of CD8), suggesting broad memory maintenance. Computational filtering was required because FACS-sorted repertoires could contain abundant contaminating clonotypes from the bulk population. Because the study included only a couple of donors, the extent to which the findings can be generalized is limited. The secondary T-cell response was found to be weaker but faster than the primary response, with a peak reached on day 5 rather than on day 15. A small share of clonotypes was detected in both CD4 and CD8 compartments, with the overlap likely arising from convergent recombination.

The CDR3 goes from the cysteine to the phenylalanine over 17 residues. The CDR3 DNA has 51 bases and is translated from base 1. The germline V end is reduced by 1 base and the J end by 1 base; junction bases left unmatched: 9. The germline V gene specifies SGHTA as CDR1 and FQGNSA as CDR2. The sequence is built from TRBV7-2 and TRBJ2-5, and 7 junction bases match TRBD2. The sequence was obtained from a man between 25 and 39 years old who received the YFV17D yellow fever vaccine. Sample: PBMCs, taken 15 days after the yellow fever booster vaccination. The CDR3 is CASSLGWEAGSQETQYF. The nucleotide sequence reads TGTGCCAGCAGCTTAGGATGGGAAGCGGGGAGCCAAGAGACCCAGTACTTC.